This TCR beta chain was sequenced for a study of shared clonotypes between healthy human individuals. The CDR3 totals 15 residues. Germline values: CDR1 SGHRS, CDR2 YFSETQ. J gave up 5 bases and V 4 bases, and 6 bases lay outside the gene matches. The protocol was immunoSEQ multiplex PCR, while the TCRdb copy is restricted to in-frame clones and leaves out a portion. The data show roughly 2.5 million clones, over 85% seen once. The genes are TRBV5-1 and TRBJ2-2, with TRBD2 matching over 9 bases. This receptor was identified in a man younger than 30 in good health. Sequences were obtained from naive CD4+ T cells sorted from blood. Sample subset: CD45RA+ positively selected. The CDR3 spells CASSIQRGVTGELFF. The DNA for the CDR3 is TGCGCCAGCAGCATCCAGCGGGGGGTTACCGGGGAGCTGTTTTTT.